This T cell receptor beta chain was sequenced during a study of human T cells and chemical hapten exposure (dated by TCRdb to the early 2020s). The study in broad terms: For sensitization, 2% DPC in acetone was applied to a 2 cm by 2 cm area of upper inner arm skin. Weekly therapeutic DPC doses were additionally applied to the scalp of patients throughout the approximately 25-week study period. Patch testing was performed on the upper back with Finn chambers containing 0.01% DPC, and the patch tests were scored after 6 days according to International Contact Dermatitis Research Group standards. The mostly female patient cohort included alopecia areata with under or over 50% scalp involvement, alopecia totalis and alopecia universalis. Libraries were pooled for sequencing, and per-sample TCR yields varied mainly because of small differences in library volumes within the pool. The study tracked peripheral blood TCR repertoire changes in vivo during primary and secondary sensitization to the hapten diphenylcyclopropenone (DPC) in alopecia patients. Blood samples were taken from patients before sensitization (week 0) and then at 2, 6 and about 24 weeks after DPC sensitization. About 27 alopecia patients gave blood for TCR sequencing at one to four time points (pre-sensitization, 2, 6 and 24 weeks).

On the study overall, not on this receptor specifically: After repeated subsampling, changes were observed in the strength of the expansion versus patch-test correlation and in the threshold at which the correlation became significant. The number of TCRs above 1 in 1000 frequency did not change with DPC sensitization; there was no evidence of global repertoire structure alterations. Alopecia, a presumed autoimmune disease, was present in all patients, so the immune response of the patients might differ from that of healthy individuals. Compared with pre-sensitization or healthy control sets, expanded TCRs formed significantly more large CDR3 similarity clusters, which is consistent with antigen-driven responses. Patch test score correlated positively with the number of PT1 expanded TCRs, reaching significance at thresholds 8, 16 and 32 but not at 4.

The table lists this clonotype with a few counts. Its antigen is not yet known. The record has no base qualities; no much larger clone is one base away. The library was made by RACE. The run used a NextSeq 500. During library preparation, unique molecular identifiers were attached to individual cDNA molecules so that TCRs could be counted in a quantitative, reproducible way. For every blood RNA sample, sequencing covered both the TCR alpha and TCR beta chains. As for how the authors treated the data: A median of about 87,000 TCRs per sample was observed, with a range of about 23,224 to 690,600. V, J and CDR3 annotation of the TCR reads was performed with the Decombinator software suite. To make PS versus PT1 abundance plots, every sample was subsampled to the same number of TCRs (28,000). Expanded TCRs were defined as absent before sensitization and observed at least eight times at the 2-week time point. The public reads were reprocessed in TCRdb via fastp at Q25 and MiXCR, keeping in-frame beta chains. CDR3 protein sequences are deduplicated, and each keeps its most common genes and DNA. None of the V and J calls come from the authors' own analysis; TCRdb made them. Present in this sample are approximately 52,000 distinct CDR3 sequences, approximately 9.8% of which were seen just once. The ten largest clones take up 14% of the sample.

Including the terminal cysteine and phenylalanine, the CDR3 comprises 13 residues. Only the CDR3 DNA stays, 39 bases, in frame from base 1. Trimming costs V 5 bases and J 7 bases, and their ends lie 14 bases apart. Based on the germline V gene (reference sequence), the CDR1 and CDR2 sequences are MNHEY and SMNVEV. The sample's time point label, in plain terms: pre-sensitization, week 0. The treatment or condition label, as the study defines it: therapeutic diphenylcyclopropenone sensitization with weekly scalp DPC. Blood at each patch-test visit was drawn before the patch test was applied. Patients were considered eligible if aged 18 to 70, diagnosed with alopecia and deemed suitable for DPC therapy, and patients were excluded if pregnant. Unfractionated whole blood was collected in Tempus Blood RNA tubes, and total RNA was extracted from that blood.

This clonotype was obtained from a woman aged 40-49 years with alopecia areata. Some clones in this sample may be carry-over from other donors' samples. The chain is made from TRBV27 and TRBJ1-2, with the D segment identity uncertain. The material was whole blood, obtained in connection with sensitization to the hapten diphenylcyclopropenone (DPC). The DNA is as follows: TGTGCCAGCAGTCTTATGGGGTATGGTGGCTACACCTTC. This gives the protein CASSLMGYGGYTF.